Listed below are T cell receptor beta chains from one sample, sequenced in a study of vaccination effects on CD4 cells after COVID-19. Data came from immunoSEQ multiplex PCR; TCRdb stores just in-frame clones and leaves some out. The data show 25,000 to 30,000 clones, over 75% seen once. Their specific antigens are unknown. Sequencing used CD4+ T cells from PBMCs cultured with SARS-CoV-2 spike peptides, obtained after COVID-19 vaccination. Receptor source: a human donor who received a COVID-19 vaccine. Some clones in this sample may be carry-over from other donors' samples. Both conserved end residues are part of each CDR3. The order of the fields is J gene, V gene, CDR3 protein.

J gene: TRBJ1-6
V gene: TRBV30
CDR3 protein: CAWSTGPYNSPLHF

J gene: TRBJ2-2
V gene: TRBV11-2
CDR3 protein: CASSLSVGQGYLFF

J gene: TRBJ2-3
V gene: TRBV6-2/TRBV6-3
CDR3 protein: CASSSTSGGSLYTQYF

J gene: TRBJ2-5
V gene: TRBV28
CDR3 protein: CASSLKRFQETQYF

J gene: TRBJ2-2
V gene: TRBV3-1/TRBV3-2
CDR3 protein: CASSQMTQNTGELFF

J gene: TRBJ1-5
V gene: TRBV3-1/TRBV3-2
CDR3 protein: CASSAKSNQPQHF

J gene: TRBJ1-1
V gene: TRBV7-8
CDR3 protein: CASSLKGEGTEAFF

J gene: TRBJ1-4
V gene: TRBV5-1
CDR3 protein: CASSLRASPNEKLFF

J gene: TRBJ1-6
V gene: TRBV11-2
CDR3 protein: CASSGFPGQHNSPLHF

J gene: TRBJ1-1
V gene: TRBV7-3
CDR3 protein: CASSLHMNTEAFF

J gene: TRBJ1-1
V gene: TRBV30
CDR3 protein: CAWGLDMSSTEAFF

J gene: TRBJ1-4
V gene: TRBV4-2
CDR3 protein: CASSQDIGATNEKLFF

J gene: TRBJ2-7
V gene: TRBV9
CDR3 protein: CASSPTAGGVGEQYF

J gene: TRBJ1-1
V gene: TRBV25-1
CDR3 protein: CASRWGELTEAFF

J gene: TRBJ1-1
V gene: TRBV28
CDR3 protein: CASTAGDPEAFF

J gene: TRBJ2-5
V gene: TRBV5-1
CDR3 protein: CASSNKGLDQETQYF

J gene: TRBJ1-2
V gene: TRBV19
CDR3 protein: CASSDRSRANYGYTF

J gene: TRBJ1-1
V gene: TRBV12-3/TRBV12-4
CDR3 protein: CASSVSSKAFF

J gene: TRBJ1-6
V gene: TRBV7-2
CDR3 protein: CASSFSVAGGGDSPLHF

J gene: TRBJ2-5
V gene: TRBV28
CDR3 protein: CASAFGSGGPETQYF

J gene: TRBJ2-1
V gene: TRBV18
CDR3 protein: CASSPKAGAWLDEQFF

J gene: TRBJ2-5
V gene: TRBV7-7
CDR3 protein: CASSVSSTRGGRETQYF

J gene: TRBJ2-3
V gene: TRBV7-2
CDR3 protein: CASSWIFSTDTQYF

J gene: TRBJ1-4
V gene: TRBV7-2
CDR3 protein: CASSLGGVSPNEKLFF

J gene: TRBJ2-1
V gene: TRBV6-1
CDR3 protein: CASSARVEASYNEQFF

J gene: TRBJ2-3
V gene: TRBV5-6
CDR3 protein: CASSLVLYDFSPDTQYF

J gene: TRBJ1-5
V gene: TRBV28
CDR3 protein: CASRPGTENQPQHF

J gene: TRBJ2-3
V gene: TRBV4-1
CDR3 protein: CASSQVGRDRGQDTQYF

J gene: TRBJ2-5
V gene: TRBV9
CDR3 protein: CASSPGPAGETQYF

J gene: TRBJ2-2
V gene: TRBV6-1
CDR3 protein: CASSEGWRTGELFF

J gene: TRBJ2-1
V gene: TRBV2
CDR3 protein: CASSALRGYNEQFF

J gene: TRBJ2-2
V gene: TRBV6-5
CDR3 protein: CASSLQGNTGELFF

J gene: TRBJ1-5
V gene: TRBV6-5
CDR3 protein: CASSRGTGFQPQHF

J gene: TRBJ2-5
V gene: TRBV5-1
CDR3 protein: CASSRDNQETQYF

J gene: TRBJ2-3
V gene: TRBV2
CDR3 protein: CATTGAGRTQYF

J gene: TRBJ1-1
V gene: TRBV7-2
CDR3 protein: CASSLAGNTEAFF

J gene: TRBJ2-3
V gene: TRBV5-1
CDR3 protein: CASSLGARGYTDTQYF

J gene: TRBJ2-5
V gene: TRBV9
CDR3 protein: CASSLYGGQETQYF

J gene: TRBJ1-6
V gene: TRBV30
CDR3 protein: CAWRSRRVYSPLHF

J gene: TRBJ1-4
V gene: TRBV12-5
CDR3 protein: CASGLSRTGVEKLFF